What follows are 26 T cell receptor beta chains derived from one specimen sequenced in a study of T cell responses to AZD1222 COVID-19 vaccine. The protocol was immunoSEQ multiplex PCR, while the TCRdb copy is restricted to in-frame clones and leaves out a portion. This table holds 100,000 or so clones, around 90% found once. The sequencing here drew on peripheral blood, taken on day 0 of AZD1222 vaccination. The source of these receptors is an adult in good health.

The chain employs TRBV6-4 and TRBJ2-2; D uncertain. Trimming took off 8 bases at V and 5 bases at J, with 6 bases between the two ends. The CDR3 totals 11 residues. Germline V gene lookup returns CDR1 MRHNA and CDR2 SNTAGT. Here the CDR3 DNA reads TGTGCCAGCGTCGGGACCGGGGAGCTGTTTTTT. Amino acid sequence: CASVGTGELFF.

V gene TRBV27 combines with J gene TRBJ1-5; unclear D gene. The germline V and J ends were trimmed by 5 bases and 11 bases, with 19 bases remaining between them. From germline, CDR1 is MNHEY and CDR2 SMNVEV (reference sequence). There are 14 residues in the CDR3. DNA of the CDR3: TGTGCCAGCAGTCCTATCGAATACCCGGAAGCCCAGCATTTT. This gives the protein CASSPIEYPEAQHF.

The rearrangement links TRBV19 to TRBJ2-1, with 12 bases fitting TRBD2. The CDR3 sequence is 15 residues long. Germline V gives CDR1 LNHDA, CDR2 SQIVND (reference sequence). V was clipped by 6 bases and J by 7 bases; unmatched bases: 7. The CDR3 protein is CASRALAGGGNEQFF. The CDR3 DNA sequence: TGTGCCAGTAGAGCCCTAGCGGGAGGGGGGAATGAGCAGTTCTTC.

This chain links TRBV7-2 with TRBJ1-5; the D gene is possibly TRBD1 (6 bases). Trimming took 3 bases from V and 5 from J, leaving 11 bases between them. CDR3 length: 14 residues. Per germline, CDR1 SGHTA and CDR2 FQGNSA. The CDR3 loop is CASSLTGADQPQHF. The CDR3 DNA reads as TGTGCCAGCAGCTTGACAGGAGCAGATCAGCCCCAGCATTTT.

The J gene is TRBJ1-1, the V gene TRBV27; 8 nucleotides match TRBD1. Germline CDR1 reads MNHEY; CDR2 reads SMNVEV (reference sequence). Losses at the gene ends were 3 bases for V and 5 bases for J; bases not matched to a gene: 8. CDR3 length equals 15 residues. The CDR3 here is CASSLQGALGTEAFF. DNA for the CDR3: TGTGCCAGCAGTTTGCAGGGGGCCCTCGGGACTGAAGCTTTCTTT.

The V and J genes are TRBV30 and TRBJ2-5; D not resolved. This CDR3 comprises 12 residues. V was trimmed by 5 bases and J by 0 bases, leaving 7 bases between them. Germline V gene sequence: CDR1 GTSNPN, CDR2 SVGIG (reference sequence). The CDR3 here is CAWGPNQETQYF. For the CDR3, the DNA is TGTGCCTGGGGACCGAACCAAGAGACCCAGTACTTC.

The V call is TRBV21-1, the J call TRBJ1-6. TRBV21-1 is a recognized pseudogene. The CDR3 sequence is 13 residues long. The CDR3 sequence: CALTRTENSPLHF. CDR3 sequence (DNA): TGTGCCCTCACCCGGACGGAGAATTCACCCCTCCACTTT.

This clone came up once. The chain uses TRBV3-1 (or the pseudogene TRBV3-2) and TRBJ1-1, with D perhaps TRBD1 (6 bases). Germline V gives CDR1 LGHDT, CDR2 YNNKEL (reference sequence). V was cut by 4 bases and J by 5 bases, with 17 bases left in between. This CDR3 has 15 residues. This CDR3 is CASSLIGGAGTEAFF. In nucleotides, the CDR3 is TGTGCCAGCAGCCTGATCGGGGGCGCGGGAACTGAAGCTTTCTTT.

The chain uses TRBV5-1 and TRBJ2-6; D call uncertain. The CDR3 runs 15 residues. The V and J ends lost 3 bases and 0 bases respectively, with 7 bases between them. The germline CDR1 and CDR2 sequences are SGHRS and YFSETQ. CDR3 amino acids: CASSSPPSGANVLTF. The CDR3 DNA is TGCGCCAGCAGCTCCCCACCCTCTGGGGCCAACGTCCTGACTTTC.

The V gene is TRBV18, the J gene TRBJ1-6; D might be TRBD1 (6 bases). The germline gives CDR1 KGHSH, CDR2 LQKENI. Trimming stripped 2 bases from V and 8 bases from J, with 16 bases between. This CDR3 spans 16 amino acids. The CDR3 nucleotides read TGTGCCAGCTCACCAAAGCTCGGACAGATTTATTCACCCCTCCACTTT. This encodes CASSPKLGQIYSPLHF.

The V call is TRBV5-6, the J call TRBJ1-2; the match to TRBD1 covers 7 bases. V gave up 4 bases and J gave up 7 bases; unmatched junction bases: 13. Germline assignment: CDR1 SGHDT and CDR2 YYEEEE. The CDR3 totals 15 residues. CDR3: CASSPPGSRGGGYTF. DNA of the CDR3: TGTGCCAGCAGCCCCCCGGGGAGCAGGGGGGGTGGCTACACCTTC.

CDR3 in amino acids: CASSIGPDSPLHF. The CDR3 region has the DNA TGTGCCAGTAGTATTGGCCCCGATTCACCCCTCCACTTT. V is TRBV19 and J is TRBJ1-6; D is unclear. The CDR3 is 13 residues long. Germline values: CDR1 LNHDA, CDR2 SQIVND (reference sequence). With 3 bases removed from V and 8 bases from J, the gap between germline ends came to 8 bases.

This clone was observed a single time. Here the CDR3 DNA reads TGCGCCAGCAGCTTGACCGGGGGAAATCAGCCCCAGCATTTT. Protein sequence: CASSLTGGNQPQHF. The rearrangement links TRBV5-1 to TRBJ1-5; TRBD1 is a possible D gene (5 bases). Germline CDR1 reads SGHRS; CDR2 reads YFSETQ. The CDR3 loop spans 14 amino acids. The V and J ends lost 1 base and 4 bases respectively, with 9 bases between them.

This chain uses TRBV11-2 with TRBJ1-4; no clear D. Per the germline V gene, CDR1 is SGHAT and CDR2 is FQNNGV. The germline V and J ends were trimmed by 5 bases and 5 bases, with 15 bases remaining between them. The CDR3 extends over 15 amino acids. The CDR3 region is CASSPAGNRNEKLFF. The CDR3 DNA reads TGTGCCAGCAGCCCGGCGGGGAACCGGAATGAAAAACTGTTTTTT.

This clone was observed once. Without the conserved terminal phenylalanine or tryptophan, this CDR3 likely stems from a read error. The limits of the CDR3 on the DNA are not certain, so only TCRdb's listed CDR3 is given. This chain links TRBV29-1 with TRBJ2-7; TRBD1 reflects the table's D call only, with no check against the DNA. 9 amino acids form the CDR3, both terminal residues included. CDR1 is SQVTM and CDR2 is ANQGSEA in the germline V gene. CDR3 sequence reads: CSSRHPYFL.

CDR3 bases: TGTGCCAGCAGCAAATTTGGACAGAATGAAAAACTGTTTTTT. As protein: CASSKFGQNEKLFF. This rearrangement joins TRBV7-2 to TRBJ1-4; D is perhaps TRBD1 (6 bases). Trimming removed 5 bases at V and 5 bases at J, with 12 bases between. The length of the CDR3 is 14 residues. Per the germline V gene, CDR1 is SGHTA and CDR2 is FQGNSA.

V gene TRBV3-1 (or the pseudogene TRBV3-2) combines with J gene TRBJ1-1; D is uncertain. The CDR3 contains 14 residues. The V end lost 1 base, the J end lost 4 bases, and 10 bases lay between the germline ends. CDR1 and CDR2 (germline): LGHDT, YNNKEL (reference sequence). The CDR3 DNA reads TGTGCCAGCAGCCAAGGAGGGCTCGTCACTGAAGCTTTCTTT. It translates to CASSQGGLVTEAFF.

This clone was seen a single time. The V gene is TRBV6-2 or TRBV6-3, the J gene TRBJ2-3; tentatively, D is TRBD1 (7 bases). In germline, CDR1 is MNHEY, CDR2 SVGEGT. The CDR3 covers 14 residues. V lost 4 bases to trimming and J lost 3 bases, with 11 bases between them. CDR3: CASSLQGRTDTQYF. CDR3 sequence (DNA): TGTGCCAGCAGTTTACAGGGGAGGACAGATACGCAGTATTTT.

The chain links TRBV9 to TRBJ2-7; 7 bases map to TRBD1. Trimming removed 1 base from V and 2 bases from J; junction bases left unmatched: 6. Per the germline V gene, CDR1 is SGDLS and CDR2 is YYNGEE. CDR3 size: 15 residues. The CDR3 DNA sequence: TGTGCCAGCAGCGTACAGGACAGGACCCCCTACGAGCAGTACTTC. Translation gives CASSVQDRTPYEQYF.

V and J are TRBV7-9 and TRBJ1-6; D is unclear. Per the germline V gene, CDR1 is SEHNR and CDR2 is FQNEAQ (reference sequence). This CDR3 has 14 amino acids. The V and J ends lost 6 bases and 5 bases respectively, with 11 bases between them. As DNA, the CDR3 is TGTGCCAGCAGGGGTGGAGAAAATAATTCACCCCTCCACTTT. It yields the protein CASRGGENNSPLHF.

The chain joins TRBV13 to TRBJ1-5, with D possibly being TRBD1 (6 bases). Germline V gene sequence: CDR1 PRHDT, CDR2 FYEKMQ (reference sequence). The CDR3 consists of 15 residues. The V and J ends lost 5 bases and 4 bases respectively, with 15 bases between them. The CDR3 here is CASSAGRGLNQPQHF. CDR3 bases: TGTGCCAGCAGCGCCGGCCGGGGGCTTAATCAGCCCCAGCATTTT.

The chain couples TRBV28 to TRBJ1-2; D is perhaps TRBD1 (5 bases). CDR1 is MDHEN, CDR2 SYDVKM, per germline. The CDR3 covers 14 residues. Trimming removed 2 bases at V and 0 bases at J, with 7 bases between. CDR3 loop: CASSLGTPNYGYTF. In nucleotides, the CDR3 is TGTGCCAGCAGTTTAGGGACCCCTAACTATGGCTACACCTTC.

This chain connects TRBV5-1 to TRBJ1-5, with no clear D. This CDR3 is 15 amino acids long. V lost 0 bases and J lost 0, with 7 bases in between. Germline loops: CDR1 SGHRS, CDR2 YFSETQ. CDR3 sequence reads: CASSLDPDSNQPQHF. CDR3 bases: TGCGCCAGCAGCTTGGATCCAGATAGCAATCAGCCCCAGCATTTT.

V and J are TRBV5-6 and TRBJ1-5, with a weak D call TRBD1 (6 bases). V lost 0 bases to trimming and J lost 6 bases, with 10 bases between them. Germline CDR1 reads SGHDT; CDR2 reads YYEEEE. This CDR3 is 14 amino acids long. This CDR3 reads CASSLGQVSQPQHF. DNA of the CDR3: TGTGCCAGCAGCTTGGGACAGGTTTCTCAGCCCCAGCATTTT.

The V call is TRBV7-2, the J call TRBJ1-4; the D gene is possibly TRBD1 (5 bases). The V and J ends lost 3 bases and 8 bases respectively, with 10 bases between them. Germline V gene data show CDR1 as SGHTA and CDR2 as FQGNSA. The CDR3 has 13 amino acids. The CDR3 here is CASSFTGGEKLFF. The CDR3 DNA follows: TGTGCCAGCAGCTTTACCGGGGGAGAAAAACTGTTTTTT.

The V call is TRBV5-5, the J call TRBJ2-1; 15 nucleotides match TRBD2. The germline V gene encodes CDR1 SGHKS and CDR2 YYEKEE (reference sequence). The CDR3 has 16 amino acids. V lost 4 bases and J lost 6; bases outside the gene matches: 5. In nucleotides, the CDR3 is TGTGCCAGCAGCCATACGGGACTAGCGGGGGGCAATGAGCAGTTCTTC. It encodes CASSHTGLAGGNEQFF.